This TCR beta chain appears in the sequencing data of a study of shared clonotypes between healthy human individuals (dated by TCRdb to the early 2020s). Turning to the overall study: A couple of women and a few men aged 18 to 49 years were included in the cohort. For each donor, CD4 naive and CD4 memory were each run on three plates, CD8 naive on two plates, and CD8 memory on one plate. The study deeply sequenced blood TCR repertoires of roughly five healthy adults to estimate repertoire size and the extent of clonotype sharing between individuals. Libraries were prepared and TCR repertoires were sequenced by different laboratories using diverse techniques, in order to increase sequencing depth and limit assay-specific biases. Each donor's leukapheresis produced roughly between roughly 0.85 and 10 billion PBMCs.

V gives up 2 bases and J gives up 0 bases, and the segment between their germline ends measures 10 bases. Measured from the cysteine to the phenylalanine, the CDR3 is 15 residues long. This entry keeps only the CDR3 DNA: 45 bases, framed from base 1. The germline V gene specifies MNHEY as CDR1 and SVGAGI as CDR2. A note on this clone: The clone's antigen remains unknown. Nothing much larger sits one base from this clone, and base qualities are not available.

Using the deep immunoSEQ assay, TCR CDR3 regions were amplified from genomic DNA by multiplex PCR. Extracted genomic DNA from each cell subset was spread evenly across all wells of several immunoSEQ 96-well plates, with each plate serving as a replicate. For sorted subsets, 150 to 250 ng genomic DNA, equal to approximately 30,000 T cell genomes, was loaded into each replicate PCR. Purified libraries were quantified with a Qubit 3.0 fluorometer, sized on a Bioanalyzer 2100, and re-quantified with the KAPA Library Quantification kit. A separate single-read 150-cycle Illumina NextSeq 550 flow cell was used to sequence each immunoSEQ 96-well plate. Regarding the original processing steps: Because the immunoSEQ output held only junctional sequences and lacked quality scores, the filtering could not match the filtering applied to full-length reads. To assign V/J genes and CDR3, sequences were annotated against IMGT germline references using PyIR, a Python wrapper for IgBLAST v1.9. Reads were removed for weak V/J assignments (E-value above 1e-6), missing CDR3, stop codons, out-of-frame junctions, or ambiguous translated residues. V3J clonotypes were defined as sequences sharing the same inferred V gene, J gene, and CDR3 amino acid sequence. To compute the percentage overlap between repertoires, the number of shared unique clonotypes was divided by the size of the smaller repertoire. Repertoire richness was assessed with RTK rarefaction, the Chao1 estimator, and Recon v2.1 estimates of unobserved clonotypes. Generation probabilities for all TCRbeta clonotypes obtained by the gDNA method from a few donors were computed using OLGA. TCRdb mirrors the immuneACCESS table, restricted to in-frame sequences. Some clones are absent from its copies; in checked studies, under half trace to an unresolved V gene, and the reason for the others is unknown. That table gives V, J and clone size, and the DNA gave D and trimming. The sample includes hundreds of thousands of clones, with approximately 92% observed a single time. Clones ranked in the top ten supply 20% to 30% of the sample.

CD8 naive samples were CD45RO-negative cells positively selected for CCR7, giving a CD45RA+CCR7+ population that excluded TemRA cells. Healthy HIV-negative adults with no recently reported acute infections or vaccinations were included as donors. Every donor was a Caucasian adult residing in Nashville, Tennessee, USA. Blood was obtained by leukapheresis, after which PBMCs were separated by Ficoll-Histopaque density gradient centrifugation and cryopreserved in liquid nitrogen vapor phase. Purity and quantity of every magnetically sorted T cell population were checked by analytical flow cytometry. Each sorted fraction had its genomic DNA isolated and then quantified by UV absorbance on a Nanodrop 2000c. The research as a whole found: Pairwise subsampling led to the expectation that sequencing depth would affect the degree of clonotype sharing among donors. Compared with non-shared clonotypes, clonotypes shared by all four sorted-subset donors had higher generation probabilities. Estimated clonotype richness was generally larger for naive than for memory subsets. The small number of donors limited the genetic and exposure-history diversity represented. Incomplete sequencing was indicated by rarefaction of sorted-subset datasets, despite the large sequencing depth. Sampling was restricted to blood, and TCR repertoires in tissue are likely to differ from TCR repertoires in blood. When a few donors were compared, the shared fraction of clonotypes was 5% to 6.5% for naive CD4, less than 4% for naive CD8, more than 2% for memory CD4, and under 0.5% for memory CD8.

The sequenced sample was naive CD8+ T cells sorted from blood. The cell subset or site label corresponds to: CD45RA+CCR7+. The sequence came from a young man in good health. The rearrangement combines TRBV6-5 with TRBJ1-1; no confident D gene assignment can be made. In nucleotides, the sequence is TGTGCCAGCAGTTACACACCGGGCGTGAACACTGAAGCTTTCTTT. Its translation is CASSYTPGVNTEAFF.